This T cell receptor beta chain was profiled in a study of shared clonotypes between healthy human individuals. The repertoire was sequenced with immunoSEQ multiplex PCR; TCRdb's copy has only in-frame clones and lacks some. The data show fewer than 1 million clones, around 96% seen once. CD45RO-negative, CCR7-positively selected cells formed the naive CD8 fraction, excluding terminally differentiated effector memory CD45RA+ cells. With 5 bases removed from V and 2 bases from J, the gap between germline ends came to 16 bases. The V gene's germline CDR1 is SEHNR and CDR2 FQNEAQ (reference sequence). The CDR3 runs 15 residues.

The TCR originated in a man aged 25 to 40 in good health. The sample taken for sequencing was naive CD8+ T cells sorted from blood. This chain connects TRBV7-9 to TRBJ2-7; weak D call: TRBD2 (6 bases). The CDR3 DNA reads as TGTGCCAGCAGCCCACGGGGGAGCGGGCCCTACGAGCAGTACTTC. Its protein product is CASSPRGSGPYEQYF.